Listed below are T cell receptor beta chains from one sample, sequenced in a study of blood T cell repertoires in COVID-19. This table comes from immunoSEQ multiplex PCR, and its TCRdb copy is limited to in-frame clones, with some not included. The top ten clones hold around two fifths of a sample with around 160,000 clones, 80% to 90% of them seen once. What was sequenced was peripheral blood. The receptors here all came from a human donor in a cohort sampled during active COVID-19. CDR3s include the opening cysteine and the closing phenylalanine or tryptophan. A D gene is named only where the DNA matches it firmly. Rows give clone size only sometimes, using once, few, many, or a class for an expanded clone.

abundance	v_gene	d_gene	j_gene	CDR3nt	CDR3aa
few	TRBV11-3	.	TRBJ2-5	TGTGCCAGCAGCTTAGGCCTACAAGAGACCCAGTACTTC	CASSLGLQETQYF
.	TRBV18	.	TRBJ2-7	TGTGCCAGCTCACCACCGGGACTCCACTACGAGCAGTACTTC	CASSPPGLHYEQYF
.	TRBV6-5	.	TRBJ2-7	TGTGCCAGCAGTACCCTCGGGGTCTACGAGCAGTACTTC	CASSTLGVYEQYF
.	TRBV27	.	TRBJ2-5	TGTGCCAGCAGTTTCGGGGGTGAGACCCAGTACTTC	CASSFGGETQYF
.	TRBV25-1	TRBD1	TRBJ2-5	TGTGCCAGCAGTGCGCTCAGGGACAGCACTCCCCAGTACTTC	CASSALRDSTPQYF
.	TRBV6-6	.	TRBJ1-2	TGTGCCAGCAGTTTGAACAGGGAAGGCTATGGCTACACCTTC	CASSLNREGYGYTF
.	TRBV7-2	TRBD1	TRBJ2-3	TGTGCCAGCAGCTTAGCTACAGGGGGAAGGACAGATACGCAGTATTTT	CASSLATGGRTDTQYF
.	TRBV18	TRBD1	TRBJ1-1	TGTGCCAGCTCTCACAGGGGGCGAGAGAACACTGAAGCTTTCTTT	CASSHRGRENTEAFF
.	TRBV7-6	TRBD1	TRBJ2-2	TGTGCCAGCAGCTTAAAGGGACAGGCGAACACCGGGGAGCTGTTTTTT	CASSLKGQANTGELFF
.	TRBV13	.	TRBJ1-4	TGTGCCAGCAGCACAATACAGGGAAGGGGGGAAAAACTGTTTTTT	CASSTIQGRGEKLFF
.	TRBV6-5	TRBD1	TRBJ1-1	TGTGCCAGCAGGATGGCAGGGGGGACTGAAGCTTTCTTT	CASRMAGGTEAFF
.	TRBV5-1	.	TRBJ1-6	TGCGCCAGCAGAGAGGAGGTCGGCTGGGCCCTCCACTTT	CASREEVGWALHF
.	TRBV5-1	.	TRBJ2-5	TGCGCCAGCAGCCTTGTAAAGCCTGAAGAGACCCAGTACTTC	CASSLVKPEETQYF
.	TRBV21-1	.	TRBJ2-7	TGTGCCAGCAGCAAAGGGGGGGACAGCTCCTACGAGCAGTACTTC	CASSKGGDSSYEQYF
.	TRBV9	.	TRBJ2-7	TGTGCCAGCAGCGCTCAGACTGTACCCTACGAGCAGTACTTC	CASSAQTVPYEQYF
.	TRBV7-2	TRBD2	TRBJ2-1	TGTGCCAGCAGCTTATCTAGCGGGGGGCCTTACAATGAGCAGTTCTTC	CASSLSSGGPYNEQFF
.	TRBV5-5	TRBD1	TRBJ2-7	TGTGCCAGCAACCAACCGGGGCAGGGGGCTTACGAGCAGTACTTC	CASNQPGQGAYEQYF
.	TRBV5-1	TRBD2	TRBJ2-3	TGCGCCAGCAGCCTCGGACTAGCGGGGGGCCTCACAGATACGCAGTATTTT	CASSLGLAGGLTDTQYF
.	TRBV12-3/TRBV12-4	.	TRBJ1-2	TGTGCCAGCAGCCAGAGTTTGGAGGGCTACACCTTC	CASSQSLEGYTF
.	TRBV7-9	.	TRBJ2-7	TGTGCCAGTACCGGGGCCTCCGAGCAGTACTTC	CASTGASEQYF
.	TRBV4-3	.	TRBJ1-2	TGCGCCAGCAGCCAAGGACAGGAGTATGGCTACACCTTC	CASSQGQEYGYTF
.	TRBV3-1/TRBV3-2	TRBD2	TRBJ2-1	TGTGCCAGCAGCCCCCACCAAGAAAAGCTCCTGCCGGGGGGGGAGAACAATGAGCAGTTCTTC	CASSPHQEKLLPGGENNEQFF
.	TRBV15	TRBD2	TRBJ2-5	TGTGCCACCAGCAAAACGCCGGGACTAGCGGTAAAACAAGAGACCCAGTACTTC	CATSKTPGLAVKQETQYF
.	TRBV18	TRBD1	TRBJ1-1	TGTGCCAGCTCACCACCCAGGACAGGGGCGGGTACTGAAGCTTTCTTT	CASSPPRTGAGTEAFF
.	TRBV18	.	TRBJ1-1	TGTGCCAGCTCACCACGGCAGGGCGTGGACACTGAAGCTTTCTTT	CASSPRQGVDTEAFF
.	TRBV4-3	.	TRBJ1-1	TGCGCCAGCAGCCAAGTATTCCCGGTGAACACTGAAGCTTTCTTT	CASSQVFPVNTEAFF
.	TRBV5-1	.	TRBJ2-5	TGCGCCAGCAGCGCCCCGCAGGGGCTGGAGACCCAGTACTTC	CASSAPQGLETQYF
.	TRBV18	.	TRBJ1-5	TGTGCCAGCTCACCACGGGACATCAATCAGCCCCAGCATTTT	CASSPRDINQPQHF
.	TRBV5-1	TRBD1	TRBJ2-7	TGCGCCAGCAGCTTGGGGGACAGCAAGTTGTACGAGCAGTACTTC	CASSLGDSKLYEQYF